The 14 T cell receptor beta chains below come from one sample, sequenced in a study of blood T cell repertoires in COVID-19. This table comes from immunoSEQ multiplex PCR, and its TCRdb copy is limited to in-frame clones, with some not included. The table includes about 140,000 clones, roughly 81% detected once. Input material: peripheral blood. The receptors derive from a woman between 50 and 59 years old with active or convalescent COVID-19.

The chain couples TRBV3-1 (or the pseudogene TRBV3-2) to TRBJ2-1; a possible D gene is TRBD2 (6 bases). CDR1 is LGHDT and CDR2 is YNNKEL in the germline V gene (reference sequence). The V and J ends lost 3 bases and 6 bases respectively, with 24 bases between them. The CDR3 contains 18 residues. In DNA, the CDR3 is TGTGCCAGCAGCCACCGAGGCGGAGGGACCCGAAGAGGCAATGAGCAGTTCTTC. This codes for CASSHRGGGTRRGNEQFF.

The V call is TRBV12-2, the J call TRBJ2-1; the D segment call TRBD2 is taken from the table without a DNA check. TRBV12-2 is reported as a pseudogene. CDR3 length: 14 residues. CDR3 DNA: TGTGCAAGTCGCCGGACTAGCGGGAGCGATGAGCAGTTCTTC. Translating it yields CASRRTSGSDEQFF.

This clone was detected only once. The J gene is TRBJ1-1, the V gene TRBV7-2; tentatively, D is TRBD1 (6 bases). The CDR3 sequence is 12 residues long. The V end lost 10 bases, the J end lost 4 bases, and 13 bases lay between the germline ends. Germline loops: CDR1 SGHTA, CDR2 FQGNSA. In nucleotides, the CDR3 is TGTGCCAACCGACAGGACCTCACTGAAGCTTTCTTT. Translated: CANRQDLTEAFF.

This chain links TRBV7-9 with TRBJ2-1, with D perhaps matching TRBD2 (6 bases). CDR1 is SEHNR and CDR2 is FQNEAQ in the germline V gene (reference sequence). V gave up 5 bases and J gave up 5 bases, with 13 bases separating them. The CDR3 contains 14 residues. The CDR3 DNA is TGTGCCAGCAGCCCAAGTAGCGGCCACAATGAGCAGTTCTTC. This gives the protein CASSPSSGHNEQFF.

The chain recombines TRBV29-1 with TRBJ2-3; 9 nucleotides line up with TRBD2. The J segment lost 3 bases and the V segment lost 2 bases, leaving 6 bases of the junction unmatched. Germline V CDR1 and CDR2: SQVTM, ANQGSEA. The length of the CDR3 is 15 residues. As DNA, the CDR3 is TGCAGCGTTGAAACCCTAGCGGGATATACAGATACGCAGTATTTT. This translates into CSVETLAGYTDTQYF.

The chain carries TRBV7-6 and TRBJ1-2; 11 nucleotides agree with TRBD1. The ends lost 0 bases at V and 6 bases at J; junction bases unmatched: 3. This CDR3 has 15 amino acids. Germline-derived CDR1 and CDR2 are SGHVS and FNYEAQ. CDR3 loop: CASSLAGDRGNGYTF. The DNA for the CDR3 is TGTGCCAGCAGCTTAGCGGGGGACAGGGGGAATGGCTACACCTTC.

This chain links TRBV19 with TRBJ2-5; TRBD2 aligns across 11 bases. CDR1 and CDR2 (germline): LNHDA, SQIVND (reference sequence). The CDR3 extends over 13 amino acids. Trimming removed 8 bases from V and 9 bases from J; junction bases left unmatched: 8. The CDR3 here is CASGQGLADPQYF. CDR3 sequence (DNA): TGTGCCAGTGGCCAGGGACTAGCGGACCCCCAGTACTTC.

J is TRBJ2-1 and V is TRBV29-1, with a weak D call TRBD2 (6 bases). Germline CDR1 reads SQVTM; CDR2 reads ANQGSEA. The CDR3 is 13 residues long. Trimming took 7 bases from V and 4 from J, leaving 14 bases between them. The CDR3 sequence is CSGRREPYNEQFF. The CDR3 DNA is TGCAGCGGACGCCGGGAGCCTTACAATGAGCAGTTCTTC.

This clone was counted a few times. This rearrangement joins TRBV28 to TRBJ1-4, with D maybe TRBD1 (5 bases). V lost 8 bases, J lost 0 bases, and 16 bases lay in between. This CDR3 spans 16 amino acids. The germline gives CDR1 MDHEN, CDR2 SYDVKM. The CDR3 here is CASGGDGVATNEKLFF. The CDR3 DNA follows: TGTGCCAGCGGGGGGGACGGAGTTGCAACTAATGAAAAACTGTTTTTT.

V gene TRBV23-1 combines with J gene TRBJ1-5; possible D gene TRBD1, 5 bases. TRBV23-1 is assigned to the ORF class and has an uncertain function. V was clipped by 0 bases and J by 5 bases, with 14 bases between them. This CDR3 has 16 amino acids. The CDR3 spells CASSQSPAGGDQPQHF. Written as DNA, the CDR3 is TGCGCCAGCAGTCAATCGCCGGCAGGAGGGGATCAGCCCCAGCATTTT.

The chain is built from TRBV6-2 or TRBV6-3 and TRBJ1-1; possibly TRBD1 for D (6 bases). The CDR3 covers 15 residues. Germline-derived CDR1 and CDR2 are MNHEY and SVGEGT. V shed 2 bases and J shed 4 bases, with 14 bases lying between them. CDR3 nucleotide sequence: TGTGCCAGCAGTTACAGGGAGGGGGTTTCCACTGAAGCTTTCTTT. This gives the protein CASSYREGVSTEAFF.

As regards this clone: The same CDR3 is also encoded by other DNA sequences in this sample. The chain employs TRBV4-3 and TRBJ1-4; 10 nucleotides align to TRBD1. With V trimmed by 3 bases and J by 7 bases, 2 bases remained unmatched. Germline V gene lookup returns CDR1 LGHNA and CDR2 YSLEER. This CDR3 has 14 residues. For the CDR3, the DNA is TGCGCCAGCAGCCAGGGACAGGGGAGTGAAAAACTGTTTTTT. This sequence encodes CASSQGQGSEKLFF.

The chain combines TRBV4-2 with TRBJ1-6; 8 bases are shared with TRBD1. Germline V CDR1 and CDR2: LGHNA, YNFKEQ. The CDR3 loop spans 15 amino acids. V lost 1 base, J lost 10 bases, and 6 bases stayed unmatched. CDR3 DNA: TGTGCCAGCAGCCAAGGGACAGGGACAGCCTCACCCCTCCACTTT. Translated: CASSQGTGTASPLHF.

V usage is TRBV9 and J usage is TRBJ1-1; D is unresolved. Germline V gene data show CDR1 as SGDLS and CDR2 as YYNGEE. There are 14 residues in the CDR3. Deletions cut 0 bases from V and 0 bases from J, with 6 bases between. In nucleotides, the CDR3 is TGTGCCAGCAGCGTAGTGGCGGTGAACACTGAAGCTTTCTTT. It encodes CASSVVAVNTEAFF.